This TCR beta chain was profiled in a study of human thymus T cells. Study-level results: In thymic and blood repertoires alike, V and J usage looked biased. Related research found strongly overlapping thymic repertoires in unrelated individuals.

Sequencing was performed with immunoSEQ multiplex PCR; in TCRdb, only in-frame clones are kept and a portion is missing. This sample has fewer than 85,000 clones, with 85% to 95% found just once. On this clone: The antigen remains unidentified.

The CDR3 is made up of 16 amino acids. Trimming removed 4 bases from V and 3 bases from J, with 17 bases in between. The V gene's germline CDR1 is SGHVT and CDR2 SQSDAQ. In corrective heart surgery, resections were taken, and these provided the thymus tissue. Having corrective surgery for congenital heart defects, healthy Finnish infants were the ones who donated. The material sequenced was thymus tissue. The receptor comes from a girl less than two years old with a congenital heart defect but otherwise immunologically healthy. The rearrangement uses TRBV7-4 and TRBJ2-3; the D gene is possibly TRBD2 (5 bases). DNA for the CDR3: TGTGCCAGCAGCTCCCCGGACTGGAACACGACAGATACGCAGTATTTT. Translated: CASSSPDWNTTDTQYF.